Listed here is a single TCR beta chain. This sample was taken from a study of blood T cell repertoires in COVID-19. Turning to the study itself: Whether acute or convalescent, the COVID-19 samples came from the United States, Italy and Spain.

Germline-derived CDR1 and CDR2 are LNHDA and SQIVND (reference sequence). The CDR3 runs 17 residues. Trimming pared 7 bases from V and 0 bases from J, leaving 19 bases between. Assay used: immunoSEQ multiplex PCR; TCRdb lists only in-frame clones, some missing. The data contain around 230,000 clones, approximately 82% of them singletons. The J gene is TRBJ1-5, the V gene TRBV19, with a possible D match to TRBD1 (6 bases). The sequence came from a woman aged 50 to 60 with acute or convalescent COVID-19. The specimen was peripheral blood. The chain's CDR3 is CASTGAGGLSSNQPQHF. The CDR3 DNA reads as TGTGCCAGTACCGGCGCCGGGGGGCTAAGTAGCAATCAGCCCCAGCATTTT.